This T cell receptor beta chain derives from a study of blood T cell repertoires in COVID-19. Overall study: Sites across the United States, Italy and Spain contributed samples from acute and convalescent COVID-19. PBMCs, B-cell-depleted T cells, or T cells were the source of the cDNA or gDNA that made up the material.

There are 12 residues in the CDR3. Germline CDR1 reads SGDLS; CDR2 reads YYNGEE. V gave up 0 bases and J gave up 6 bases, with 5 bases separating them. Under the authors' procedure: By means of reference gene primer amplification, nucleated cell counts were estimated. The repertoire was sequenced with immunoSEQ multiplex PCR; TCRdb's copy has only in-frame clones and lacks some. For V, J and clone size, that table is used; D and trimming come from the DNA. The profile covers some 95,000 clones, with about 90% appearing a single time and about 1.7% taken by the ten largest. Input material: peripheral blood. The chain joins TRBV9 to TRBJ2-3; D not certain. This TCR came from a human donor with active COVID-19. The donor label of this sample is uncertain. CDR3 bases: TGTGCCAGCAGCGTAGCTAGGGATACGCAGTATTTT. Protein: CASSVARDTQYF. Full variable domain (remainder filled in from reference TRBV9 and TRBJ2-3): DSGVTQTPKHLITATGQRVTLRCSPRSGDLSVYWYQQSLDQGLQFLIQYYNGEERAKGNILERFSAQQFPDLHSELNLSSLELGDSALYFCASSVARDTQYFGPGTRLTVL.